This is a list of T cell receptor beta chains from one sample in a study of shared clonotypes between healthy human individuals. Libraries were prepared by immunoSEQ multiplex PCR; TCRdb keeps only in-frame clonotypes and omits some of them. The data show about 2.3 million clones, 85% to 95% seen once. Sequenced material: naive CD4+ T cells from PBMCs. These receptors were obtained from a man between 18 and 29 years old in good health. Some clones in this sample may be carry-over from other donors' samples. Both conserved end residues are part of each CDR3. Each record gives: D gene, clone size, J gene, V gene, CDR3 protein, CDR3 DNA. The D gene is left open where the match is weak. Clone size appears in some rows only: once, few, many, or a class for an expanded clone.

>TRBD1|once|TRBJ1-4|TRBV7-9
CASSFGQANEKLFF
TGTGCCAGCAGCTTCGGACAGGCTAATGAAAAACTGTTTTTT
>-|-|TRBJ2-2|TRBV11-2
CASSFRLGTQNTGELFF
TGTGCCAGCAGCTTTCGGCTGGGGACACAGAACACCGGGGAGCTGTTTTTT
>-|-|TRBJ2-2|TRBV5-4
CASSSQGFGSGELFF
TGTGCCAGCAGCTCACAGGGTTTTGGCTCCGGGGAGCTGTTTTTT
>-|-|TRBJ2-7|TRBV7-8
CASSNRGSYEQYF
TGTGCCAGCAGCAACCGGGGTTCCTACGAGCAGTACTTC
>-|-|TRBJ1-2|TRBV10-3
CAISLSQGKYTF
TGTGCCATCAGCCTAAGCCAGGGGAAATACACCTTC
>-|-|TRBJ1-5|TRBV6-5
CASSYNRDRNQPQHF
TGTGCCAGCAGTTACAACCGGGACCGAAATCAGCCCCAGCATTTT
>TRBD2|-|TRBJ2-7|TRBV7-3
CASSLGLAGSYEQYF
TGTGCCAGCAGCTTAGGACTAGCGGGATCCTACGAGCAGTACTTC
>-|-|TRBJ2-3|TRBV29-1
CSVEAVSRHTVTDTQYF
TGCAGCGTTGAAGCCGTCAGCAGGCACACCGTCACAGATACGCAGTATTTT
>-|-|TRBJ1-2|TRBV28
CASSPSPNYGYTF
TGTGCCAGCAGTCCCTCCCCCAACTATGGCTACACCTTC
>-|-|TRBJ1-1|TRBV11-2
CASSVQRTEAFF
TGTGCCAGCAGCGTGCAGAGAACTGAAGCTTTCTTT
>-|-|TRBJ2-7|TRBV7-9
CASSARDSYEQYF
TGTGCCAGCAGCGCTAGAGACAGCTACGAGCAGTACTTC
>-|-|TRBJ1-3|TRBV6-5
CASSFGPSGNTIYF
TGTGCCAGCAGTTTCGGACCCTCTGGAAACACCATATATTTT
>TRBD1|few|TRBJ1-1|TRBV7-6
CASSLRGRGTEAFF
TGTGCCAGCAGCTTAAGGGGGCGCGGGACTGAAGCTTTCTTT
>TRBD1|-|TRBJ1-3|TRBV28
CASRIQGAAGNTIYF
TGTGCCAGCAGAATCCAGGGGGCGGCTGGAAACACCATATATTTT
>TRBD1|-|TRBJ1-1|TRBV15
CATSRDGRNTGGTEAFF
TGTGCCACCAGCAGAGATGGGAGGAATACAGGGGGTACTGAAGCTTTCTTT
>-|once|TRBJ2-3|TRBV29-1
CSVLGPGRGPDTQYF
TGCAGCGTTCTGGGACCAGGGAGAGGCCCAGATACGCAGTATTTT
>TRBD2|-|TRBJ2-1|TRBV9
CASSASGRLPSSYNEQFF
TGTGCCAGCAGTGCTAGCGGGAGGCTCCCCAGCTCCTACAATGAGCAGTTCTTC
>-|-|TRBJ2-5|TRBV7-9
CASSIEETQYF
TGTGCCAGCTCTATCGAAGAGACCCAGTACTTC
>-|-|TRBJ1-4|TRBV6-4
CASRIQGSTNEKLFF
TGTGCCAGCAGAATTCAGGGGTCAACTAATGAAAAACTGTTTTTT
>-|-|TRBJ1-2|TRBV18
CASSPTEEAGYTF
TGTGCCAGCTCTCCCACGGAGGAGGCTGGCTACACCTTC
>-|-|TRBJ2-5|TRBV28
CASSPRTAEDMEVQYF
TGTGCCAGCAGCCCTAGGACAGCAGAGGACATGGAGGTCCAGTACTTC
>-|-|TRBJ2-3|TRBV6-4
CASSLSLGYTQYF
TGTGCCAGCAGTCTCAGCCTGGGGTACACGCAGTATTTT
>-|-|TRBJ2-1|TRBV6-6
CASSYHGSWGDEQFF
TGTGCCAGCAGTTACCACGGGAGTTGGGGAGATGAGCAGTTCTTC
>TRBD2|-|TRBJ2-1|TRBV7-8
CASSPRLAGVYNEQFF
TGTGCCAGCAGCCCCCGACTAGCGGGAGTCTACAATGAGCAGTTCTTC
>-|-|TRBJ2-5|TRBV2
CASRGGGETQYF
TGTGCCAGCAGGGGGGGTGGAGAGACCCAGTACTTC
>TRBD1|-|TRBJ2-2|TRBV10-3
CAISPGTGNTGELFF
TGTGCCATCAGCCCCGGGACAGGGAACACCGGGGAGCTGTTTTTT
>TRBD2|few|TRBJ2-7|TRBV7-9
CASSRAGVYEQYF
TGTGCCAGCAGTAGGGCGGGAGTCTACGAGCAGTACTTC
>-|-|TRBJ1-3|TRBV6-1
CASSTGPGNTIYF
TGTGCCAGCAGCACAGGGCCTGGAAACACCATATATTTT
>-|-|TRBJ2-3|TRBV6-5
CASSPAGLGTDTQYF
TGTGCCAGCAGCCCCGCGGGGTTAGGCACAGATACGCAGTATTTT
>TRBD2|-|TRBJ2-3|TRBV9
CASSVGLAATDTQYF
TGTGCCAGCAGCGTAGGACTAGCGGCCACAGATACGCAGTATTTT
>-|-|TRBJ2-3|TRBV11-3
CASSLSGDTQYF
TGTGCCAGCAGCCTTAGCGGTGATACGCAGTATTTT
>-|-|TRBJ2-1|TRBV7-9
CASSFGAAYNEQFF
TGTGCCAGCAGCTTCGGGGCAGCATACAATGAGCAGTTCTTC
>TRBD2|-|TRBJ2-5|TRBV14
CASSQDVASGRLKTQYF
TGTGCCAGCAGCCAAGATGTAGCTAGCGGGAGGCTAAAGACCCAGTACTTC